This entry lists 29 T cell receptor beta chains sequenced from one sample in a study of blood T cell repertoires in COVID-19. Clones were sequenced by immunoSEQ multiplex PCR, and TCRdb holds only the in-frame ones, with some missing. This sample carries 100,000 to 150,000 clones, about 80% of them seen once, and the ten largest clones take 3.5% to 4.5%. The sample comprised peripheral blood. The receptors come from a woman aged 45-65 years with acute or convalescent COVID-19.

This rearrangement joins TRBV7-9 to TRBJ2-7, with D uncertain. V gave up 2 bases and J gave up 1 base, with 3 bases separating them. Germline V gene data show CDR1 as SEHNR and CDR2 as FQNEAQ (reference sequence). The CDR3 sequence is 12 residues long. CDR3 sequence: CASSLTSYEQYF. CDR3 bases: TGTGCCAGCAGCTTAACATCCTACGAGCAGTACTTC. The full variable domain, completed using reference TRBV7-9 and TRBJ2-7, is DTGVSQNPRHKITKRGQNVTFRCDPISEHNRLYWYRQTLGQGPEFLTYFQNEAQLEKSRLLSDRFSAERPKGSFSTLEIQRTEQGDSAMYLCASSLTSYEQYFGPGTRLTVT.

The chain uses TRBV9 and TRBJ2-1; 8 bases agree with TRBD1. Germline V CDR1 and CDR2: SGDLS, YYNGEE. With 3 bases clipped from V and 6 bases from J, the junction kept 17 bases outside the gene matches. There are 18 residues in the CDR3. CDR3 nucleotides: TGTGCCAGCAGCGACCGGACAGGGAACGCGGGTCCGGGCAATGAGCAGTTCTTC. Encoded protein: CASSDRTGNAGPGNEQFF.

This clone was seen once. This chain joins TRBV3-1 (or the pseudogene TRBV3-2) and TRBJ2-1; 7 bases map to TRBD1. The CDR3 has 14 amino acids. Germline trimming cut 4 bases from V and 3 bases from J; bases unmatched to any gene: 3. Per germline, CDR1 LGHDT and CDR2 YNNKEL (reference sequence). This CDR3 is CASSRQGRYNEQFF. CDR3 bases: TGTGCCAGCAGCCGACAGGGACGCTACAATGAGCAGTTCTTC.

CDR3 coding DNA: TGTGCCAGCAGCCCCTTTGGAGAGCTCAAGCAGTTCTTC. Protein sequence: CASSPFGELKQFF. The chain couples TRBV3-1 (or the pseudogene TRBV3-2) to TRBJ2-1, with D unresolved. The CDR3 totals 13 residues. The V end lost 4 bases, the J end lost 11 bases, and 15 bases lay between the germline ends. Per the germline V gene, CDR1 is LGHDT and CDR2 is YNNKEL (reference sequence).

CDR3 bases: TGTGCCAGCAGAGACAATGGAAACACCATATATTTT. Protein product: CASRDNGNTIYF. The chain joins TRBV12-3 or TRBV12-4 to TRBJ1-3, with D unclear. CDR3 length: 12 residues. V lost 6 bases to trimming and J lost 3 bases, with 6 bases between them.

This rearrangement joins TRBV6-5 to TRBJ2-1, with D tentatively TRBD2 (5 bases). CDR3 length: 14 amino acids. The germline gives CDR1 MNHEY, CDR2 SVGAGI. Trimming removed 2 bases at V and 9 bases at J, with 14 bases between. CDR3: CASSYPDYAGEQFF. Written as DNA, the CDR3 is TGTGCCAGCAGTTACCCCGACTACGCGGGTGAGCAGTTCTTC.

This clone was seen only a few times. This chain uses TRBV24-1 with TRBJ1-1; TRBD1 agrees at 7 bases. After removal of 6 bases from V and 8 bases from J, the junction contained 5 bases not matched to a gene. This CDR3 has 12 amino acids. From germline, CDR1 is KGHDR and CDR2 SFDVKD. The DNA of the CDR3 is TGTGCCACCAGTAGTCCAGGGGGGGAAGCTTTCTTT. Its translation: CATSSPGGEAFF.

This clone was picked up many times. V is TRBV7-9 and J is TRBJ1-5, with 9 bases aligning to TRBD1. The CDR3 covers 14 residues. The junction had 3 bases not matched to a gene; V was cut back by 3 bases and J by 6 bases. Germline V lookup: CDR1 SEHNR, CDR2 FQNEAQ (reference sequence). The CDR3 loop reads CASSFGTGFQPQHF. The CDR3 nucleotides read TGTGCCAGCAGCTTTGGGACAGGGTTTCAGCCCCAGCATTTT.

This chain uses TRBV13 with TRBJ1-1, with 7 positions matching TRBD1. Germline loops: CDR1 PRHDT, CDR2 FYEKMQ (reference sequence). CDR3 size: 12 residues. V shed 3 bases, J shed 10 bases, and the junction held 5 bases outside the gene matches. The CDR3 spells CASSLRQGLAFF. In nucleotides, the CDR3 is TGTGCCAGCAGCTTGAGACAGGGATTAGCTTTCTTT.

This rearrangement joins TRBV3-1 (or the pseudogene TRBV3-2) to TRBJ2-1, with TRBD2 matching over 13 bases. This CDR3 spans 15 amino acids. V shed 6 bases and J 5 bases; nucleotides not matched to a gene: 4. The V gene's germline CDR1 is LGHDT and CDR2 YNNKEL (reference sequence). CDR3 DNA: TGTGCCAGCAGACGCGGACTAGCGGGGGACAATGAGCAGTTCTTC. Protein sequence: CASRRGLAGDNEQFF.

The rearrangement uses TRBV7-3 and TRBJ1-6; D is perhaps TRBD1 (6 bases). The length of the CDR3 is 15 residues. The V gene's germline CDR1 is SGHTA and CDR2 FQGTGA. Between the trimmed V and J ends, which lost 0 bases and 8 bases, there was a span of 11 bases. CDR3: CASSLTDRVDSPLHF. The CDR3 DNA is TGTGCCAGCAGCTTAACGGACAGAGTGGATTCACCCCTCCACTTT.

The chain couples TRBV28 to TRBJ1-2; 11 nucleotides align to TRBD1. J lost 3 bases, V lost 6 bases, and 6 bases had no gene match. Germline V gene sequence: CDR1 MDHEN, CDR2 SYDVKM. CDR3 length equals 15 residues. The CDR3 region has the DNA TGTGCCAGCAGCCCGGGACAGGGGGGTTACTATGGCTACACCTTC. This sequence encodes CASSPGQGGYYGYTF.

The V call is TRBV18, the J call TRBJ2-2; D uncertain. This CDR3 is built from 13 residues. Trimming cost V 1 base and J 7 bases, with 7 bases left between them. The germline V gene encodes CDR1 KGHSH and CDR2 LQKENI. The DNA for the CDR3 is TGTGCCAGCTCACCACAGAGTGGCGGGGAGCTGTTTTTT. It yields the protein CASSPQSGGELFF.

The chain carries TRBV6-5 and TRBJ2-2; 9 positions agree with TRBD1. CDR3 length equals 15 residues. CDR1 MNHEY and CDR2 SVGAGI come from the germline V gene. The J segment lost 6 bases and the V segment lost 6 bases, leaving 8 bases of the junction unmatched. The CDR3 sequence is CASSLSGTGPGELFF. In DNA, the CDR3 is TGTGCCAGCAGCCTTTCCGGGACAGGGCCCGGGGAGCTGTTTTTT.

The rearrangement uses TRBV24-1 and TRBJ2-1, with 12 nucleotides matching TRBD2. Losses at the gene ends were 7 bases for V and 6 bases for J; bases not matched to a gene: 15. CDR1 and CDR2 from the germline V gene are KGHDR and SFDVKD. This CDR3 is built from 18 residues. Here the CDR3 reads CATSVGRLAGVSRNEQFF. The CDR3 coding sequence is TGTGCCACCAGCGTAGGGAGACTAGCGGGAGTTTCGCGCAATGAGCAGTTCTTC.

The chain recombines TRBV6-1 with TRBJ2-2, with TRBD1 identical over 9 bases. V was pared by 4 bases and J by 2 bases, with 5 bases of the junction left unmatched. Per the germline V gene, CDR1 is MNHNS and CDR2 is SASEGT. The length of the CDR3 is 16 residues. The CDR3 sequence: CASSAYRGLNTGELFF. The DNA for the CDR3 is TGTGCCAGCAGTGCCTACAGGGGGCTTAACACCGGGGAGCTGTTTTTT.

The chain couples TRBV7-9 to TRBJ2-7; the D is unclear. The CDR3 is made up of 12 amino acids. From germline, CDR1 is SEHNR and CDR2 FQNEAQ (reference sequence). V lost 1 base and J 7 bases, leaving 8 bases between the germline ends. The CDR3 spells CASSLDFSEQYF. The CDR3 DNA sequence: TGTGCCAGCAGCTTAGACTTTTCTGAGCAGTACTTC.

V gene TRBV30 combines with J gene TRBJ1-6; TRBD1 aligns across 8 bases. Per the germline V gene, CDR1 is GTSNPN and CDR2 is SVGIG (reference sequence). V dropped 6 bases and J dropped 6; count of bases not matched to a gene: 4. The CDR3 is 13 amino acids. The CDR3 is CACGQGLNSPLHF. CDR3 DNA: TGTGCCTGCGGACAGGGTCTTAATTCACCCCTCCACTTT.

This clone was recorded once. The chain carries TRBV28 and TRBJ2-1; 13 bases line up with TRBD2. The trim removed 6 bases at V and 0 bases at J, leaving 2 bases unmatched. CDR1 and CDR2 from the germline V gene are MDHEN and SYDVKM. The CDR3 extends over 16 amino acids. CDR3 in amino acids: CASRGTSGNSYNEQFF. The CDR3 DNA sequence: TGTGCCAGCAGAGGGACTAGCGGGAACTCCTACAATGAGCAGTTCTTC.

This chain connects TRBV5-4 to TRBJ2-7; no firm D call. The CDR3 has 14 amino acids. Germline V lookup: CDR1 SGHNT, CDR2 YYREEE (reference sequence). Trimming removed 0 bases from V and 3 bases from J, with 10 bases in between. The chain's CDR3 is CASSLGLPGYEQYF. The CDR3 DNA is TGTGCCAGCAGCTTGGGGTTGCCAGGCTACGAGCAGTACTTC.

The chain combines TRBV5-1 with TRBJ1-3; maybe TRBD1 (6 bases). Germline V gene sequence: CDR1 SGHRS, CDR2 YFSETQ. Between the trimmed V and J ends, which lost 4 bases and 0 bases, there was a span of 11 bases. CDR3 length: 15 residues. The CDR3, as DNA: TGCGCCAGCAGCAACGGACAGAGCTCTGGAAACACCATATATTTT. This translates into CASSNGQSSGNTIYF.

V and J are TRBV11-3 and TRBJ2-3; 10 nucleotides align to TRBD2. With V trimmed by 4 bases and J by 2 bases, 3 bases remained unmatched. The CDR3 runs to 15 residues. Germline CDR1 and CDR2: SGHNT and YENEEA. The CDR3 nucleotides are TGTGCCAGCAGCTCAGCGGGAGGGGACACAGATACGCAGTATTTT. It codes for CASSSAGGDTDTQYF.

The V and J genes are TRBV4-1 and TRBJ1-5; possibly TRBD1 for D (6 bases). Germline CDR1 reads MGHRA; CDR2 reads YSYEKL. The CDR3 loop spans 13 amino acids. Trimming shortened V by 4 bases and J by 3 bases, and 7 bases separated the two germline ends. CDR3 sequence: CASSPGHNQPQHF. The CDR3 bases are TGCGCCAGCAGCCCGGGACACAATCAGCCCCAGCATTTT.

J is TRBJ2-4 and V is TRBV15; D remains ambiguous. V was shortened by 0 bases and J by 6 bases, with 9 bases between the two germline ends. Germline V CDR1 and CDR2: LNHNV, YYDKDF (reference sequence). The CDR3 is 14 amino acids. The chain's CDR3 is CATSRDEERNIQYF. The CDR3 nucleotides are TGTGCCACCAGCAGAGATGAGGAGAGAAACATTCAGTACTTC.

The chain joins TRBV7-2 to TRBJ1-2; D is possibly TRBD1 (5 bases). V lost 5 bases and J lost 3, with 13 bases in between. Germline loops: CDR1 SGHTA, CDR2 FQGNSA. CDR3 length: 14 residues. CDR3 nucleotides: TGTGCCAGCAGCGAGGGACCGGGAGACTATGGCTACACCTTC. As protein: CASSEGPGDYGYTF.

V gene TRBV7-2 combines with J gene TRBJ1-1; D gene uncertain. The CDR3 is made up of 11 amino acids. The V end lost 1 base, the J end lost 8 bases, and 5 bases lay between the germline ends. The germline V gene has CDR1 SGHTA and CDR2 FQGNSA. The CDR3 DNA reads TGTGCCAGCAGCTTAGTGCAGGAAGCTTTCTTT. Translated, it gives CASSLVQEAFF.

In this sample, this clone turned up once. The rearrangement uses TRBV7-2 and TRBJ1-5; 7 positions match TRBD1. The CDR3 is 16 amino acids. The V gene's germline CDR1 is SGHTA and CDR2 FQGNSA. J lost 2 bases, V lost 5 bases, and 9 bases had no gene match. For the CDR3, the DNA is TGTGCCAGCAGCCGGACCGGGACAGAGGGCAATCAGCCCCAGCATTTT. Translating it yields CASSRTGTEGNQPQHF.

V is TRBV19 and J is TRBJ2-7; TRBD2 agrees at 13 bases. This CDR3 is built from 15 residues. V shed 10 bases and J 4 bases; nucleotides not matched to a gene: 10. CDR1 is LNHDA and CDR2 is SQIVND in the germline V gene (reference sequence). CDR3 loop: CATSGTSGTRYEQYF. In DNA, the CDR3 is TGTGCCACCTCCGGGACTAGCGGGACACGGTACGAGCAGTACTTC. Supplemented by reference TRBV19 and TRBJ2-7, the full variable domain reads DGGITQSPKYLFRKEGQNVTLSCEQNLNHDAMYWYRQDPGQGLRLIYYSQIVNDFQKGDIAEGYSVSREKKESFPLTVTSAQKNPTAFYLCATSGTSGTRYEQYFGPGTRLTVT.

The CDR3 reads CASGLGGTLNTEAFF. In nucleotides, the CDR3 is TGTGCCAGCGGACTCGGGGGAACCTTGAACACTGAAGCTTTCTTT. The genes are TRBV6-5 and TRBJ1-1, with a tentative D call TRBD1 (5 bases). Trimming left V 8 bases short and J 0 bases short, with 16 bases between. CDR1 is MNHEY and CDR2 is SVGAGI in the germline V gene. The CDR3 runs to 15 residues.